This T cell receptor (beta chain) was obtained from a study of T cell repertoires in cytomegalovirus infection (dated by TCRdb to between 2018 and 2020). Background for the entire study: Donor HLA type was relevant to the analysis, because carriage of CMV infection together with the matching HLA type was indicated by public TCR beta signatures. Here is what the overall study found, with its caveats: Cumulative frequency of public TCR beta family members discriminated carriers of CMV infection plus the relevant HLA type in this cohort and an independent roughly 320-donor cohort. The ex vivo response was dominated by HLA-C-restricted CMV-specific TCR beta clonotypes, which also provided the single most frequent clonotype in two of eight donors.

This clonotype was picked up a small number of times. Its antigen is still unknown. Nothing much larger sits one base from this clone, and base qualities are not available. Sequencing took place on an Illumina HiSeq 1500. TCRdb passed the public sequencing reads through fastp at Q25 and MiXCR, retaining productive beta sequences. Each record represents a unique CDR3 protein, reported with the most common genes and DNA among its rows. The sample contains 250,000 to 300,000 distinct CDR3 sequences, 20% to 30% of them found a single time. The top ten clones comprise roughly 13% of the sample. In the germline V gene (reference sequence), CDR1 corresponds to GTSNPN and CDR2 to SVGIG. Including cysteine and phenylalanine, the CDR3 has 14 amino acids. The sequence is cut down to CDR3 DNA, 42 bases in frame from base 1. Trimming removed 0 bases from V and 6 bases from J; the gene matches leave 5 bases unexplained.

Sequencing used PBMCs. Rearrangement joined TRBV30 to TRBJ2-3; TRBD2 aligns with 8 central bases. This sequence originates from a human donor in good health (CMV status not recorded). Some clones in this sample may be carry-over from other donors' samples. The sequenced DNA: TGTGCCTGGAGTGTAGCGGGAGTTACCGATACGCAGTATTTT. The resulting protein is CAWSVAGVTDTQYF.